This entry describes one T cell receptor beta chain. Sequencing was performed with immunoSEQ multiplex PCR; in TCRdb, only in-frame clones are kept and a portion is missing. The table has 37,000 or so clones, just over 85% seen once. This entry is derived from a study of PD-1 blockade in classical Hodgkin lymphoma. Each patient experienced a relapse that followed autologous stem cell transplantation, and brentuximab vedotin exposure varied. Germline V lookup: CDR1 LNHDA, CDR2 SQIVND (reference sequence). CDR3 length: 15 amino acids. Unmatched junction bases numbered 5, after V lost 4 bases and J lost 4 bases.

The TCR sequence derives from a human donor with classical Hodgkin lymphoma. Sequencing was performed on peripheral blood mononuclear cells (PBMCs), taken before the second cycle of nivolumab. The chain couples TRBV19 to TRBJ1-1; the match to TRBD1 covers 11 bases. The CDR3 nucleotides read TGTGCCAGTAGTACCCGGGACAGGGGGGTCACTGAAGCTTTCTTT. It yields the protein CASSTRDRGVTEAFF.